This T cell receptor beta chain was sequenced for a study of T cells in Graves' hyperthyroidism and ophthalmopathy. There were TCR beta CDR3 regions amplified from RNA transcripts. The HTBI primer set served for first-round RT-PCR of the TCR CDR3. TCRdb reanalysed the multiplex PCR reads using MiXCR and keeps one entry per CDR3 protein. The table has 75,000 to 100,000 distinct CDR3 sequences, roughly 37% seen once. V was cut by 7 bases and J by 7 bases, with 21 bases left in between. The CDR3 covers 15 residues. Germline V gene sequence: CDR1 LNHNV, CDR2 YYDKDF (reference sequence). This clonotype was counted at least ten times. Stable Graves' hyperthyroidism denoted no ophthalmopathy progression over 18 months. Diagnosis of hyperthyroidism was new in patients aged 18 to 65, and its duration was under 2 months. Exclusions: uncontrolled infection, other autoimmune disease, pregnancy, lactation. Clinical symptoms, serum thyroxine and TRAb, thyroid ultrasound and orbital computed tomography were used for the diagnoses.

The receptor was derived from a woman between 25 and 40 years old with Graves' hyperthyroidism. V is TRBV15 and J is TRBJ2-3; D uncertain. Specimen: peripheral blood or thyroid tissue (not recorded which). Written as DNA, the CDR3 is TGTGCCACCACCGAAGGCACGGCTCCTACTTATACGCAGTATTTT. This encodes CATTEGTAPTYTQYF.